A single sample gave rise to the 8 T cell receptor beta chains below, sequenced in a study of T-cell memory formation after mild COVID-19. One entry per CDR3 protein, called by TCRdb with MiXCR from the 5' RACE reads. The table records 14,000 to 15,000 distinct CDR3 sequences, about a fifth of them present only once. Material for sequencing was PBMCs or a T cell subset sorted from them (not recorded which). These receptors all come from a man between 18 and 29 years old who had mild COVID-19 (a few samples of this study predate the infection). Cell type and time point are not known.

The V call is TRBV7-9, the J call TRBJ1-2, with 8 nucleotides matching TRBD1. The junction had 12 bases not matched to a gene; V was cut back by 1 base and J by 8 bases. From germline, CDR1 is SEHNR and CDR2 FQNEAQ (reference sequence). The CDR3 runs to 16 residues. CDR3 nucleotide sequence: TGTGCCAGCAGCTTAGGGAGGCAGGGGGCGCGAGGCGGCTACACCTTC. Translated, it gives CASSLGRQGARGGYTF.

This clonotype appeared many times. This chain's CDR3 is CASKTTGRSSYNSPLHF. The CDR3 DNA is TGTGCCAGCAAGACGACAGGAAGGAGCTCCTATAATTCACCCCTCCACTTT. This chain links TRBV6-5 with TRBJ1-6, with D possibly TRBD1 on 6 matching bases. From germline, CDR1 is MNHEY and CDR2 SVGAGI. This CDR3 has 17 amino acids. V lost 7 bases, J lost 0 bases, and 16 bases lay in between.

The CDR3, as DNA: TGTGCCAGCAGTGAACATGCCCCGGAGTTCTTC. Translation gives CASSEHAPEFF. This chain joins TRBV2 and TRBJ2-1; the D is unclear. V was clipped by 2 bases and J by 14 bases, with 10 bases between them. The CDR3 is 11 amino acids. Germline loops: CDR1 SNHLY, CDR2 FYNNEI.

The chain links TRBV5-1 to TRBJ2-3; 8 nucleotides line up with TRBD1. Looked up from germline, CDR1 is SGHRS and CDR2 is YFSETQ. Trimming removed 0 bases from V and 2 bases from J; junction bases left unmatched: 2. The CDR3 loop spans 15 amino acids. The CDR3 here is CASSLGQGNTDTQYF. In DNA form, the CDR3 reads TGCGCCAGCAGCTTGGGACAGGGGAACACAGATACGCAGTATTTT.

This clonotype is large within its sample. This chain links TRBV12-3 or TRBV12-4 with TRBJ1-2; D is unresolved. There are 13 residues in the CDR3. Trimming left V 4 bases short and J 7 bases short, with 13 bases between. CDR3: CASSSNGFGGYTF. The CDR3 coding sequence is TGTGCCAGCAGTTCCAATGGTTTCGGTGGCTACACCTTC.

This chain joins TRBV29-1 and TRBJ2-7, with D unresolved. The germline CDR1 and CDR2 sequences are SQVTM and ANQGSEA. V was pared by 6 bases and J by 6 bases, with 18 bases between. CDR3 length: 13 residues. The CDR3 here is CSVGYLTPGEQYF. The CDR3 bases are TGCAGCGTGGGGTATTTGACTCCGGGCGAGCAGTACTTC.

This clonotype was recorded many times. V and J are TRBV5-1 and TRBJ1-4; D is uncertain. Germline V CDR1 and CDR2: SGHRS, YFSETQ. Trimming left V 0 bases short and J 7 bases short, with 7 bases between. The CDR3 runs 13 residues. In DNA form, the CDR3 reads TGCGCCAGCAGCTTGGACGGGCTTGAAAAACTGTTTTTT. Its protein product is CASSLDGLEKLFF. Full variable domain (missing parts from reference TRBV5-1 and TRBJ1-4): KAGVTQTPRYLIKTRGQQVTLSCSPISGHRSVSWYQQTPGQGLQFLFEYFSETQRNKGNFPGRFSGRQFSNSRSEMNVSTLELGDSALYLCASSLDGLEKLFFGSGTQLSVL.

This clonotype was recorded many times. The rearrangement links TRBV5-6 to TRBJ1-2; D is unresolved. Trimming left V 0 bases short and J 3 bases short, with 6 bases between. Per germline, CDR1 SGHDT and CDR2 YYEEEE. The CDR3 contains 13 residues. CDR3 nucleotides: TGTGCCAGCAGCTTGGGCAGCCACTATGGCTACACCTTC. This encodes CASSLGSHYGYTF.